The following is a TCR beta chain sequence with its context. The antigen remains undetermined. This specimen belongs to a study of T cell repertoires in cytomegalovirus infection. On the study more broadly: Recently identified HLA-C-restricted CMV epitopes were among the peptides used. Evidence of both CMV infection and a matching HLA type came from public TCR beta signatures.

Per germline, CDR1 MNHNS and CDR2 SASEGT. The CDR3 is made up of 13 amino acids. Trimming shortened V by 5 bases and J by 6 bases, and 13 bases separated the two germline ends. TCRdb reanalysed the reads using MiXCR and keeps one entry per CDR3 protein. The sample includes some 920,000 distinct CDR3 sequences, around 32% of them seen just once. The chain carries TRBV6-1 and TRBJ1-1; a weak D match, TRBD1 (5 bases). The sequence was collected from a human donor in good health (CMV status not recorded). Some clones in this sample may be carry-over from other donors' samples. The sample consisted of cultured CD8+ T cells from PBMCs, taken from culture after CMV antigen stimulation. CDR3 sequence reads: CASSYVRGAEAFF. The DNA of the CDR3 is TGTGCCAGCAGTTATGTGAGGGGAGCTGAAGCTTTCTTT.